Listed here are 26 T cell receptor beta chains from one sample, sequenced in a study of blood T cells in healthy people across ages. A sample-barcoded 5' primer and a J-beta primer mix were used in a second PCR of roughly 7 to 11 cycles. In TCRdb, the 5' RACE reads were re-called with MiXCR into one record per CDR3 protein. The sample records roughly 650,000 distinct CDR3 sequences, roughly 30% being singletons. Source material: blood. These receptors were taken from a woman at least 80 years old in good health.

This clonotype was detected many times. The chain employs TRBV6-1 and TRBJ2-3, with D perhaps matching TRBD1 (5 bases). Germline CDR1 is MNHNS and CDR2 is SASEGT. Trimming shortened V by 8 bases and J by 5 bases, and 11 bases separated the two germline ends. The CDR3 consists of 12 residues. DNA of the CDR3: TGTGCCAGCTGCGACCAGGGAGATACGCAGTATTTT. Residues: CASCDQGDTQYF.

This clonotype came up many times. This rearrangement joins TRBV5-1 to TRBJ2-3; D remains unclear. V lost 0 bases and J lost 6, with 14 bases in between. This CDR3 has 15 residues. Germline values: CDR1 SGHRS, CDR2 YFSETQ. The CDR3 coding sequence is TGCGCCAGCAGCTTGGGCTCCACAAGGTCGGATACGCAGTATTTT. Translated: CASSLGSTRSDTQYF.

This clonotype was counted ten times or more. V usage is TRBV19 and J usage is TRBJ1-2, with D unclear. Looked up from germline, CDR1 is LNHDA and CDR2 is SQIVND (reference sequence). The CDR3 sequence is 11 residues long. The ends were cut back, 6 bases at V and 3 bases at J, with 5 bases in the middle. In nucleotides, the CDR3 is TGTGCCAGTAGGGCAGACTATGGCTACACCTTC. This encodes CASRADYGYTF.

This clonotype was recorded many times. This sequence joins TRBV12-3 or TRBV12-4 and TRBJ1-6, with 8 positions matching TRBD1. The CDR3 is made up of 13 amino acids. V shed 8 bases and J 3 bases; nucleotides not matched to a gene: 0. The CDR3 DNA sequence: TGTGCCAGCGGGACAGGCTATAATTCACCCCTCCACTTT. Protein sequence: CASGTGYNSPLHF.

At least ten counts were recorded for this clonotype. The chain links TRBV7-9 to TRBJ1-2, with D possibly matching TRBD1 (5 bases). The germline V gene encodes CDR1 SEHNR and CDR2 FQNEAQ (reference sequence). The CDR3 spans 14 residues. V was pared by 5 bases and J by 6 bases, with 16 bases between. This CDR3 reads CASSPQRGENGYTF. DNA of the CDR3: TGTGCCAGCAGCCCTCAGCGGGGGGAAAATGGCTACACCTTC.

This clonotype was recorded at least ten times. The J gene is TRBJ2-1, the V gene TRBV9; 8 bases agree with TRBD1. CDR3 length: 15 residues. Germline V gene lookup returns CDR1 SGDLS and CDR2 YYNGEE. Unmatched junction bases numbered 8, after V lost 5 bases and J lost 4 bases. Here the CDR3 reads CASSPGQGRYNEQFF. The CDR3 DNA follows: TGTGCCAGCAGTCCCGGACAGGGAAGGTACAATGAGCAGTTCTTC.

This clonotype was observed at least ten times. V is TRBV4-3 and J is TRBJ1-1, with D possibly being TRBD1 (5 bases). The V gene's germline CDR1 is LGHNA and CDR2 YSLEER. The CDR3 contains 15 residues. Trimming pared 0 bases from V and 1 base from J, leaving 9 bases between. CDR3 residues: CASSQDWGSNTEAFF. The CDR3 DNA follows: TGCGCCAGCAGCCAAGATTGGGGCTCGAACACTGAAGCTTTCTTT.

Concerning this clonotype itself: The junction departs from germline at one end; a sequencing error may be responsible. This sequence joins TRBV5-1 and TRBJ2-3; TRBD1 agrees at 7 bases. Germline CDR1 SGHRS, CDR2 YFSETQ. This CDR3 is 13 amino acids long. This chain's CDR3 is CASARTGTYTQYF. In DNA, the CDR3 is TGCGCCAGCGCCCGGACAGGTACATATACACAGTATTTT.

The table lists this clonotype with many counts. V gene TRBV6-2 or TRBV6-3 combines with J gene TRBJ2-7; 7 bases map to TRBD1. The ends lost 2 bases at V and 5 bases at J; junction bases unmatched: 9. This CDR3 region has 15 residues. CDR1 and CDR2 from the germline V gene are MNHEY and SVGEGT. CDR3 protein: CASSYLTGAVDEQYF. CDR3 coding DNA: TGTGCCAGCAGTTACCTTACAGGGGCCGTCGACGAGCAGTACTTC.

V gene TRBV13 combines with J gene TRBJ2-3; D is ambiguous. Germline V gene sequence: CDR1 PRHDT, CDR2 FYEKMQ (reference sequence). The CDR3 is 15 amino acids. The V and J ends lost 4 bases and 1 base respectively, with 12 bases between them. The CDR3 region is CASSSKGLGTDTQYF. The DNA of the CDR3 is TGTGCCAGCAGCTCTAAAGGGCTAGGCACAGATACGCAGTATTTT.

This rearrangement joins TRBV5-1 to TRBJ2-3, with unresolved D. This CDR3 comprises 14 residues. Trimming took off 3 bases at V and 2 bases at J, with 10 bases between the two ends. From germline, CDR1 is SGHRS and CDR2 YFSETQ. The CDR3 loop is CASSWQEFTDTQYF. In DNA form, the CDR3 reads TGCGCCAGCAGCTGGCAGGAGTTCACAGATACGCAGTATTTT.

The genes are TRBV7-2 and TRBJ2-7; 7 nucleotides align to TRBD1. In germline, CDR1 is SGHTA, CDR2 FQGNSA. This CDR3 comprises 13 residues. The V and J ends lost 0 bases and 4 bases, in that order; junction bases with no gene match: 0. The DNA of the CDR3 is TGTGCCAGCAGCTTAGCACAGGGGTACGAGCAGTACTTC. This translates into CASSLAQGYEQYF.

This clonotype was seen many times. The chain combines TRBV7-8 with TRBJ2-1; D unclear. The CDR3 spans 15 residues. Germline values: CDR1 SGHVS, CDR2 FQNEAQ. V was trimmed by 4 bases and J by 6 bases, leaving 16 bases between them. The CDR3 bases are TGTGCCAGCAGCTCAAACTTAGATATATCCAATGAGCAGTTCTTC. Its translation is CASSSNLDISNEQFF.

V usage is TRBV20-1 and J usage is TRBJ1-3; the D is unclear. V shed 5 bases and J shed 4 bases, with 9 bases lying between them. The germline gives CDR1 DFQATT, CDR2 SNEGSKA (reference sequence). This CDR3 spans 12 amino acids. CDR3 in amino acids: CSAGVGGNTIYF. CDR3 nucleotides: TGCAGTGCTGGGGTGGGCGGAAACACCATATATTTT.

This clonotype showed up many times. The genes are TRBV30 and TRBJ2-1; D is uncertain. With 4 bases removed from V and 8 bases from J, the gap between germline ends came to 15 bases. Germline V gene sequence: CDR1 GTSNPN, CDR2 SVGIG (reference sequence). The CDR3 is made up of 13 amino acids. CDR3 nucleotides: TGTGCCTGGAACATTTATCATGGCTATGAGCAGTTCTTC. As protein: CAWNIYHGYEQFF.

The V and J genes are TRBV30 and TRBJ2-1; D may be TRBD1 (7 bases). With the DNA end fitting TRBJ2-7 better, the J assignment may be wrong. CDR3 length equals 12 residues. The germline V gene encodes CDR1 GTSNPN and CDR2 SVGIG (reference sequence). CDR3 region: CASGGQENEQYF. The CDR3 DNA follows: TGTGCCTCAGGGGGGCAGGAGAATGAGCAGTACTTC.

This clonotype was seen more than once but under ten times. This chain connects TRBV2 to TRBJ2-1, with D perhaps matching TRBD2 (6 bases). This CDR3 is 18 amino acids long. Germline values: CDR1 SNHLY, CDR2 FYNNEI. The ends were cut back, 2 bases at V and 5 bases at J, with 22 bases in the middle. CDR3 sequence: CASSEIRGGRFQDNEQFF. For the CDR3, the DNA is TGTGCCAGCAGTGAAATTAGGGGAGGCCGCTTCCAAGACAATGAGCAGTTCTTC.

This clonotype has just a few counts. This may arise from a read error, as a much more abundant clone is one base away. The genes are TRBV12-3 or TRBV12-4 and TRBJ2-7, with D unclear. The CDR3 length is 15 residues. Trimming stripped 3 bases from V and 2 bases from J, with 14 bases between. The CDR3 nucleotides are TGTGCCAGCAGTTTCTGCGGACGAGAGGCCTACGAGCAGTACTTC. Translating it yields CASSFCGREAYEQYF.

The chain carries TRBV5-1 and TRBJ2-3, with TRBD1 matching over 11 bases. This CDR3 region has 17 residues. Germline CDR1 reads SGHRS; CDR2 reads YFSETQ. The junction had 4 bases not matched to a gene; V was cut back by 1 base and J by 0 bases. The chain's CDR3 is CASSLLGQGVSTDTQYF. CDR3 in DNA: TGCGCCAGCAGCTTGCTGGGACAGGGGGTTAGCACAGATACGCAGTATTTT.

This clonotype was detected ten times or more. The J gene is TRBJ1-5, the V gene TRBV3-1; D call uncertain. V lost 1 base to trimming and J lost 4 bases, with 11 bases between them. This CDR3 is built from 15 residues. CDR1 is LGHDT and CDR2 is YNNKEL in the germline V gene (reference sequence). CDR3 sequence: CASSQVMGGNQPQHF. DNA for the CDR3: TGTGCCAGCAGCCAAGTCATGGGAGGGAATCAGCCCCAGCATTTT. The full variable domain, rest sourced from reference TRBV3-1 and TRBJ1-5, is DTAVSQTPKYLVTQMGNDKSIKCEQNLGHDTMYWYKQDSKKFLKIMFSYNNKELIINETVPNRFSPKSPDKAHLNLHINSLELGDSAVYFCASSQVMGGNQPQHFGDGTRLSIL.

This clonotype was observed many times. The V gene is TRBV20-1, the J gene TRBJ1-5; D remains ambiguous. Trimming pared 3 bases from V and 0 bases from J, leaving 9 bases between. The germline V gene encodes CDR1 DFQATT and CDR2 SNEGSKA (reference sequence). The CDR3 contains 14 residues. CDR3 nucleotide sequence: TGCAGTGCTAGGGAGCCATATAGCAATCAGCCCCAGCATTTT. Its translation: CSAREPYSNQPQHF.

V is TRBV18 and J is TRBJ2-7, with D perhaps being TRBD1 or TRBD2 (5 bases each). The CDR3 length is 14 residues. Germline V gives CDR1 KGHSH, CDR2 LQKENI. The ends were cut back, 2 bases at V and 6 bases at J, with 14 bases in the middle. The CDR3 loop reads CASSPIRGGLEQYF. The CDR3, as DNA: TGTGCCAGCTCACCAATAAGGGGCGGGCTCGAGCAGTACTTC.

This clonotype was observed at least ten times. The rearrangement joins TRBV7-9 to TRBJ1-2; 7 bases are a match to TRBD1. Losses at the gene ends were 3 bases for V and 3 bases for J; bases not matched to a gene: 10. CDR3 length: 16 amino acids. The V gene's germline CDR1 is SEHNR and CDR2 FQNEAQ (reference sequence). CDR3 residues: CASSFSQGGRDYGYTF. CDR3 coding DNA: TGTGCCAGCAGCTTCTCGCAGGGGGGCAGGGACTATGGCTACACCTTC.

There are many counts of this clonotype. The chain carries TRBV7-2 and TRBJ1-5; no reliable D call. The CDR3 sequence is 14 residues long. CDR1 and CDR2 from the germline V gene are SGHTA and FQGNSA. Trimming left V 5 bases short and J 4 bases short, with 12 bases between. CDR3 in amino acids: CASSRAEGNQPQHF. The CDR3 bases are TGTGCCAGCAGCCGGGCGGAAGGAAATCAGCCCCAGCATTTT.

The chain couples TRBV7-8 to TRBJ2-2; 9 bases align to TRBD2. CDR1 SGHVS and CDR2 FQNEAQ come from the germline V gene. CDR3 length equals 17 residues. The V and J ends lost 5 bases and 6 bases, in that order; junction bases with no gene match: 13. CDR3 nucleotide sequence: TGTGCCAGCAGCCTCGCGGGGGGGCCTTTGACGGCCGGGGAGCTGTTTTTT. Translating it yields CASSLAGGPLTAGELFF.

The table lists this clonotype with a few counts. This chain joins TRBV30 and TRBJ2-7, with D maybe TRBD1 (5 bases). The CDR3 is 14 amino acids. The V and J ends lost 3 bases and 7 bases respectively, with 19 bases between them. In germline, CDR1 is GTSNPN, CDR2 SVGIG (reference sequence). The CDR3 DNA reads TGTGCCTGGAGAGTCCAGGGTACCTACAATGAGCAGTACTTC. It encodes CAWRVQGTYNEQYF.